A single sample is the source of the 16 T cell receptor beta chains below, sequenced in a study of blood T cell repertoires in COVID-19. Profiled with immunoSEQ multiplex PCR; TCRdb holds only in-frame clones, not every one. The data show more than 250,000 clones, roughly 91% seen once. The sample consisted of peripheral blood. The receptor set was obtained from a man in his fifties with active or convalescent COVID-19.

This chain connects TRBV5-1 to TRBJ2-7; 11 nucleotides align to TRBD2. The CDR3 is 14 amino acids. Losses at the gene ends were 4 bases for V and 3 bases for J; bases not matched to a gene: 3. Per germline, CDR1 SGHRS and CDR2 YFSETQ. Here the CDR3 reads CASSRSGRGYEQYF. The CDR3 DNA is TGCGCCAGCAGCCGTAGCGGGAGGGGCTACGAGCAGTACTTC.

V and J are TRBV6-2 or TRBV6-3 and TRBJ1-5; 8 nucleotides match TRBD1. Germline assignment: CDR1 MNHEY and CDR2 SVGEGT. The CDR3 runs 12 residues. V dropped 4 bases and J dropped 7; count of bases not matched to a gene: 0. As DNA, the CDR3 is TGTGCCAGCAGTTGGACAGGGCAGCCCCAGCATTTT. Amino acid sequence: CASSWTGQPQHF.

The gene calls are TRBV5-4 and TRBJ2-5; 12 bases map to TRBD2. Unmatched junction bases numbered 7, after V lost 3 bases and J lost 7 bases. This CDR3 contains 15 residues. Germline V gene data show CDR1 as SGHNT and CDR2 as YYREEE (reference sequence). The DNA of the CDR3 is TGTGCCAGCAGCTCCGGACTAGCGGGAATGGGGACCCAGTACTTC. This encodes CASSSGLAGMGTQYF.

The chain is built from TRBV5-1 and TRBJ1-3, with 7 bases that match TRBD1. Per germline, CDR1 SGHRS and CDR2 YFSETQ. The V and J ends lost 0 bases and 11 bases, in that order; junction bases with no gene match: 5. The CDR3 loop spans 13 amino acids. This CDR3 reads CASSLVGQGAIYF. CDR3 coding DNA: TGCGCCAGCAGCTTGGTCGGGCAGGGGGCCATATATTTT.

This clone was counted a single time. For the CDR3, the DNA is TGTGCCAGCTCACTACCGGGACAGGGGCAAATGAACACTGAAGCTTTCTTT. Translation: CASSLPGQGQMNTEAFF. The chain recombines TRBV18 with TRBJ1-1; 10 nucleotides align to TRBD1. Germline CDR1 is KGHSH and CDR2 is LQKENI. V lost 4 bases and J lost 0; bases outside the gene matches: 8. The CDR3 is 17 residues long.

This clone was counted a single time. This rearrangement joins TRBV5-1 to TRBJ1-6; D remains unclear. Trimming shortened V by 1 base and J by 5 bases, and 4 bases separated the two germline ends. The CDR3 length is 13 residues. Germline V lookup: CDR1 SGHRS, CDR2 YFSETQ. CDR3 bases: TGCGCCAGCAGCTTGACAGATAATTCACCCCTCCACTTT. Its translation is CASSLTDNSPLHF. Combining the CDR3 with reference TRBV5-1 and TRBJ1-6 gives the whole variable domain KAGVTQTPRYLIKTRGQQVTLSCSPISGHRSVSWYQQTPGQGLQFLFEYFSETQRNKGNFPGRFSGRQFSNSRSEMNVSTLELGDSALYLCASSLTDNSPLHFGNGTRLTVT.

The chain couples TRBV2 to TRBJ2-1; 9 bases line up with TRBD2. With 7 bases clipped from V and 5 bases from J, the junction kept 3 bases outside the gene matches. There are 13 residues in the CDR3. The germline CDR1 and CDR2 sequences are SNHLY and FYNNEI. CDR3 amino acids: CASTGLAHNEQFF. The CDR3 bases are TGTGCCAGCACGGGACTAGCCCACAATGAGCAGTTCTTC. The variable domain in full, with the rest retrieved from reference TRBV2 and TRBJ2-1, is EPEVTQTPSHQVTQMGQEVILRCVPISNHLYFYWYRQILGQKVEFLVSFYNNEISEKSEIFDDQFSVERPDGSNFTLKIRSTKLEDSAMYFCASTGLAHNEQFFGPGTRLTVL.

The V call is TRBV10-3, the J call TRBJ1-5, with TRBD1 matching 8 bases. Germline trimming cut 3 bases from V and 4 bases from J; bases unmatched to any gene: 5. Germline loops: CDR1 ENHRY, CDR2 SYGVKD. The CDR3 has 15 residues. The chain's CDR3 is CAISDGDRLNQPQHF. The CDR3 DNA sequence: TGTGCCATCAGTGATGGGGACAGGCTTAATCAGCCCCAGCATTTT.

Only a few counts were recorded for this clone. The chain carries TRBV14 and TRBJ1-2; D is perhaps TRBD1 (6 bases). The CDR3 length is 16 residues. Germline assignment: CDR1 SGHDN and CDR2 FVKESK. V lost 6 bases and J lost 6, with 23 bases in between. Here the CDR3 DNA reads TGTGCCAGCAGTTTGAACCACAGGGAGTTTTTCGATGGCTACACCTTC. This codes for CASSLNHREFFDGYTF.

The CDR3 sequence is CASVRGQSYEQYF. CDR3 DNA: TGCGCCAGCGTAAGGGGACAGTCCTACGAGCAGTACTTC. This sequence joins TRBV5-1 and TRBJ2-7; TRBD1 matches 7 bases. The CDR3 is 13 amino acids. From germline, CDR1 is SGHRS and CDR2 YFSETQ. The V gene end was trimmed by 7 bases and the J gene end by 1 base; junction bases not matched to a gene: 5.

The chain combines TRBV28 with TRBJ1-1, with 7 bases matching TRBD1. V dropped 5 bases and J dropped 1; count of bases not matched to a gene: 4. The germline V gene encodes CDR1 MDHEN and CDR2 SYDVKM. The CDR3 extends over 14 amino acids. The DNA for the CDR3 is TGTGCCAGCAGTAAAGGGGGCGGGAACACTGAAGCTTTCTTT. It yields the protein CASSKGGGNTEAFF.

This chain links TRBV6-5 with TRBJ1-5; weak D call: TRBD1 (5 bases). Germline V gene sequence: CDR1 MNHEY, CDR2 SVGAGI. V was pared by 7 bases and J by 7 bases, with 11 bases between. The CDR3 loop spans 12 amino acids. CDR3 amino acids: CASNPGDQPQHF. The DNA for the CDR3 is TGTGCCAGCAACCCGGGGGACCAGCCCCAGCATTTT.

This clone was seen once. The chain's CDR3 is CASSRGAGYSQETQYF. DNA for the CDR3: TGTGCCAGCTCCCGGGGGGCGGGCTACTCCCAAGAGACCCAGTACTTC. The chain has TRBV7-6 and TRBJ2-5; possibly TRBD2 for D (7 bases). The CDR3 runs to 16 residues. The V gene lost 8 bases and the J gene lost 1 base, with 20 bases spanning the gap. CDR1 is SGHVS, CDR2 FNYEAQ, per germline.

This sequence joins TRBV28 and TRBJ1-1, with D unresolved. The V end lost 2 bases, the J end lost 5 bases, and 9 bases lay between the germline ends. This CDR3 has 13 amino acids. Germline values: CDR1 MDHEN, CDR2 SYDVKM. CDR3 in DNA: TGTGCCAGCAGTTTAGGTGGGAGGACTGAAGCTTTCTTT. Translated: CASSLGGRTEAFF.

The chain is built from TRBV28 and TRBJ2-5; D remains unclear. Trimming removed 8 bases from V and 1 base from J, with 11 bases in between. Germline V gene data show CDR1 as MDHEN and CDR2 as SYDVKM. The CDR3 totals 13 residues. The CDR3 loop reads CASEMGPQETQYF. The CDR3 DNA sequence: TGTGCCAGCGAGATGGGCCCCCAAGAGACCCAGTACTTC.

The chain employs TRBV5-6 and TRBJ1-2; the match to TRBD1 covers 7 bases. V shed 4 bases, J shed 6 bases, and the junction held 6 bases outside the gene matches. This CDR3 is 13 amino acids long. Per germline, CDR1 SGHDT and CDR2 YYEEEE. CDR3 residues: CASSRYRGHGYTF. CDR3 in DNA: TGTGCCAGCAGCAGATACAGGGGACATGGCTACACCTTC.